This TCR beta chain was identified in a study of blood T cell repertoires in COVID-19. This clone was picked up one time. Donors in Cohort 3 counted as recovered after two negative PCRs, clearance, or symptom resolution. The CDR3 spans 14 residues. The germline V and J ends were trimmed by 4 bases and 0 bases, with 11 bases remaining between them. Germline CDR1 SGHNT, CDR2 YYREEE (reference sequence). Some clones are missing from TCRdb's copy, which holds only in-frame ones; the method was immunoSEQ multiplex PCR. The data show 150,000 to 200,000 clones, with approximately 90% seen just once and approximately 0.8% held by the top ten.

This chain uses TRBV5-4 with TRBJ2-7; a possible D gene is TRBD1 (5 bases). This TCR derives from a woman between 18 and 30 years old who had recovered from COVID-19. Material for sequencing was PBMCs or T cells enriched from blood (not recorded which). The CDR3: CASSPAGRSYEQYF. For the CDR3, the DNA is TGTGCCAGCAGCCCTGCAGGGCGCTCCTACGAGCAGTACTTC.